This T cell receptor beta chain comes out of a study of technical replicates of blood from four donors. CDR3 length: 12 residues. Germline values: CDR1 SGHTA, CDR2 FQGNSA. The V gene lost 5 bases and the J gene lost 5 bases, with 10 bases spanning the gap. The data were produced by immunoSEQ multiplex PCR, yet TCRdb's version contains in-frame clones alone and is incomplete. This sample has 45,000 to 60,000 clones, with just over 85% found just once. This TCR came from a human donor in good health. Some clones in this sample may be carry-over from other donors' samples. The V gene is TRBV7-2, the J gene TRBJ2-7; tentatively, D is TRBD2 (6 bases). The sequenced sample was PBMCs. The DNA for the CDR3 is TGTGCCAGCAGCCTAGAGCGGGACGAGCAGTACTTC. Protein: CASSLERDEQYF.